These T cell receptor beta chains were read from a single sample in a study of naive and memory T cell subsets. TCRdb fed the UMI-ligation and nested PCR reads into MiXCR, producing one record per CDR3 protein. Found here are around 140,000 distinct CDR3 sequences, roughly 22% of them singletons; the top ten hold about 0.11%. The source material was naive CD4+ T cells from blood. These receptors were collected from a human donor in good health. Each CDR3 is given with its conserved first and last residue. A D gene is named only where the DNA matches it firmly. Size is stated for part of the rows, as once, few or many counts, or as a class when the clone is expanded.

clone_size	d_call	v_call	j_call	cdr3_aa	cdr3_nt
-	-	TRBV5-6	TRBJ1-1	CASSLMALNTEAFF	TGTGCCAGCAGCTTGATGGCGTTGAACACTGAAGCTTTCTTT
few	-	TRBV20-1	TRBJ1-2	CSAPVSGAANYGYTF	TGCAGTGCGCCCGTCTCGGGGGCTGCTAACTATGGCTACACCTTC
few	TRBD1	TRBV20-1	TRBJ2-1	CSANTRGTYNEQFF	TGCAGTGCTAACACCAGGGGGACCTACAATGAGCAGTTCTTC
-	TRBD2	TRBV6-2/TRBV6-3	TRBJ2-1	CASSYSVREGQHPMQFF	TGTGCCAGCAGTTACTCGGTGCGGGAGGGCCAACACCCTATGCAGTTCTTC
few	-	TRBV14	TRBJ2-2	CASSQDMVAGELFF	TGTGCCAGCAGCCAAGATATGGTAGCCGGGGAGCTGTTTTTT
many	-	TRBV3-1	TRBJ2-3	CASSPWDHSDTQYF	TGTGCCAGCAGCCCCTGGGACCACTCCGATACGCAGTATTTT
-	-	TRBV7-3	TRBJ2-2	CASSFSRGSTGELFF	TGTGCCAGCAGCTTTTCACGGGGTTCGACCGGGGAGCTGTTTTTT
-	-	TRBV4-1	TRBJ2-1	CASSQGRTQFF	TGCGCCAGCAGCCAAGGAAGGACACAGTTCTTC
few	TRBD2	TRBV20-1	TRBJ2-1	CSARLLAGEGIEQFF	TGCAGTGCTAGACTGTTAGCGGGAGAGGGGATTGAGCAGTTCTTC
-	TRBD1	TRBV29-1	TRBJ1-1	CSVEGTRKGQEAFF	TGCAGCGTTGAGGGCACCAGGAAGGGACAGGAAGCTTTCTTT
-	-	TRBV6-6	TRBJ2-6	CASMEASVLTF	TGTGCCAGCATGGAGGCCTCCGTCCTGACTTTC
-	TRBD1	TRBV27	TRBJ1-2	CASSFQGANYGYTF	TGTGCCAGCAGTTTTCAGGGGGCAAACTATGGCTACACCTTC
-	TRBD1	TRBV12-3/TRBV12-4	TRBJ2-1	CASRSDRGTYNEQFF	TGTGCCAGCAGGTCGGACAGGGGGACGTACAATGAGCAGTTCTTC
few	TRBD2	TRBV6-5	TRBJ2-2	CASRPAGGSGELFF	TGTGCCAGCAGGCCAGCGGGAGGTAGCGGGGAGCTGTTTTTT
-	-	TRBV6-2/TRBV6-3	TRBJ2-7	CASSYSQPGEQYF	TGTGCCAGCAGTTACTCACAGCCTGGAGAGCAGTACTTC
few	-	TRBV12-3/TRBV12-4	TRBJ2-7	CASSFNPLGYEQYF	TGTGCCAGCAGTTTCAACCCTCTGGGGTACGAGCAGTACTTC
few	-	TRBV28	TRBJ2-5	CASSLLDGDQETQYF	TGTGCCAGCAGTTTACTGGACGGGGACCAAGAGACCCAGTACTTC
many	TRBD2	TRBV20-1	TRBJ2-3	CSARDPRLAGPRSSTDTQYF	TGCAGTGCTAGAGATCCACGACTAGCGGGACCCAGGAGCAGTACAGATACGCAGTATTTT
-	-	TRBV21-1	TRBJ1-6	CASSIDPLPGSPLHF	TGTGCCAGCAGCATCGACCCCCTCCCTGGTTCACCCCTCCACTTT
-	-	TRBV5-1	TRBJ2-7	CASSLGFGVIGAGEQYF	TGCGCCAGCAGCTTGGGATTCGGGGTGATTGGAGCCGGCGAGCAGTACTTC
many	-	TRBV3-1	TRBJ2-3	CASSPWGTDTQYF	TGTGCCAGCAGCCCATGGGGCACAGATACGCAGTATTTT
-	-	TRBV7-9	TRBJ2-5	CAGVIQETQYF	TGTGCCGGAGTAATTCAAGAGACCCAGTACTTC
-	-	TRBV19	TRBJ2-7	CASSNPYYEQYF	TGTGCCAGTAGTAACCCATACTACGAGCAGTACTTC
few	-	TRBV6-2/TRBV6-3	TRBJ2-3	CASSFSSRTDTQYF	TGTGCCAGCAGCTTCTCTTCTAGGACAGATACGCAGTATTTT
-	TRBD2	TRBV2	TRBJ2-7	CASSPPGGRAYEQYF	TGTGCCAGCAGTCCCCCTGGCGGGAGGGCCTACGAGCAGTACTTC
few	-	TRBV12-3/TRBV12-4	TRBJ1-3	CASSLLVSSGNTIYF	TGTGCCAGCAGTTTACTGGTCTCCTCTGGAAACACCATATATTTT
few	TRBD1	TRBV20-1	TRBJ2-7	CSARGQGGGEQYF	TGCAGTGCTAGAGGACAGGGGGGGGGCGAGCAGTACTTC
many	TRBD2	TRBV24-1	TRBJ2-7	CATSDLTLAGAYEQYF	TGTGCCACCAGTGATTTAACACTAGCGGGAGCGTACGAGCAGTACTTC
few	-	TRBV4-1	TRBJ2-5	CASSQGQNQETQYF	TGCGCCAGCAGCCAAGGACAGAACCAAGAGACCCAGTACTTC
-	-	TRBV10-3	TRBJ2-6	CAISESGVSGANVLTF	TGTGCCATCAGTGAGTCCGGGGTCTCTGGGGCCAACGTCCTGACTTTC
many	-	TRBV9	TRBJ2-1	CASSAGGDYNEQFF	TGTGCCAGCAGCGCGGGGGGCGACTACAATGAGCAGTTCTTC
few	-	TRBV29-1	TRBJ2-7	CSVVKNPWAGEQYF	TGCAGCGTTGTCAAGAACCCCTGGGCGGGAGAGCAGTACTTC
-	-	TRBV18	TRBJ1-4	CASSSTWGSNEKLFF	TGTGCCAGCTCATCGACTTGGGGGTCTAATGAAAAACTGTTTTTT
-	-	TRBV20-1	TRBJ2-4	CSARGIGVRNIQYF	TGCAGTGCTAGAGGAATTGGGGTCCGGAACATTCAGTACTTC
few	-	TRBV5-1	TRBJ1-5	CASSFDSNQPQHF	TGCGCCAGCAGCTTCGACAGCAATCAGCCCCAGCATTTT
many	-	TRBV29-1	TRBJ2-1	CSVVRGSSYNEQFF	TGCAGCGTTGTGAGGGGGAGCTCCTACAATGAGCAGTTCTTC
few	-	TRBV29-1	TRBJ2-2	CSVEKGVGELFF	TGCAGCGTTGAAAAGGGGGTCGGGGAGCTGTTTTTT
-	TRBD2	TRBV12-3/TRBV12-4	TRBJ2-5	CASSLALAGGRTQETQYF	TGTGCCAGCAGTTTAGCTTTAGCGGGAGGGCGCACCCAAGAGACCCAGTACTTC
-	TRBD2	TRBV10-2	TRBJ2-1	CASRGLSGAKNNEQFF	TGCGCCAGCAGGGGGCTCAGCGGGGCGAAAAACAATGAGCAGTTCTTC
many	-	TRBV7-2	TRBJ2-5	CASSLEGTRKYF	TGTGCCAGCAGCTTAGAAGGGACACGGAAGTACTTC
few	TRBD1	TRBV5-1	TRBJ1-5	CASSLETGGQPQHF	TGCGCCAGCAGCTTGGAGACAGGGGGACAGCCCCAGCATTTT
few	TRBD1	TRBV6-5	TRBJ1-1	CASSETGFSAEAFF	TGTGCCAGCAGTGAGACAGGGTTTTCGGCTGAAGCTTTCTTT
few	-	TRBV29-1	TRBJ2-4	CSVTRGGGDIQYF	TGCAGCGTAACACGCGGAGGTGGGGACATTCAGTACTTC
-	-	TRBV12-3/TRBV12-4	TRBJ1-6	CASSLSNSPLHF	TGTGCCAGCAGTTTAAGTAATTCACCCCTCCACTTT
-	TRBD1	TRBV7-6	TRBJ2-7	CVSSQGAGTYEQYF	TGTGTCAGCAGCCAGGGGGCTGGGACGTACGAGCAGTACTTC
few	-	TRBV6-1	TRBJ1-5	CASRRTGSGALRQPQHF	TGTGCCAGCAGGCGCACAGGATCAGGGGCTCTGAGGCAGCCCCAGCATTTT
many	TRBD1	TRBV7-9	TRBJ2-7	CASSKPDRGTYEQYF	TGTGCCAGCAGCAAACCGGACAGGGGTACTTACGAGCAGTACTTC
many	-	TRBV29-1	TRBJ2-7	CSVFEGPPLYEQYF	TGCAGCGTCTTCGAGGGGCCCCCTTTATACGAGCAGTACTTC
-	TRBD1	TRBV18	TRBJ2-7	CASSLGQGAYEQYF	TGTGCCAGCTCACTCGGACAGGGGGCGTACGAGCAGTACTTC